This entry lists 32 T cell receptor beta chains sequenced from one sample in a study of shared T cell receptors in the human thymus. Profiling relied on immunoSEQ multiplex PCR, and the TCRdb table lists in-frame clones only, not all of them. The sample yields 630,000 or so clones, around 87% seen once. These sequences were also reported in another study, on human thymus T cells.

The sequenced material came from thymocytes. The receptors here all came from a boy younger than two with a congenital heart defect.

This chain connects TRBV5-1 to TRBJ2-5, with 8 positions matching TRBD2. The CDR3 has 16 amino acids. V dropped 5 bases and J dropped 2; count of bases not matched to a gene: 11. CDR1 SGHRS and CDR2 YFSETQ come from the germline V gene. CDR3 in DNA: TGCGCCAGCAGTTGGGGAAAGCGGGGGCCACAAGAGACCCAGTACTTC. This encodes CASSWGKRGPQETQYF.

This rearrangement joins TRBV30 to TRBJ2-7; D is possibly TRBD2 (6 bases). CDR3 length: 13 residues. The V end lost 7 bases, the J end lost 6 bases, and 19 bases lay between the germline ends. Germline V gene data show CDR1 as GTSNPN and CDR2 as SVGIG (reference sequence). The CDR3 coding sequence is TGTGCCTCTGTCCGGGAGTCGTTGTTCGAGCAGTACTTC. Encoded protein: CASVRESLFEQYF.

This chain connects TRBV28 to TRBJ1-5; D might be TRBD1 (5 bases). CDR3 length: 18 residues. Trimming took 0 bases from V and 0 from J, leaving 15 bases between them. Germline loops: CDR1 MDHEN, CDR2 SYDVKM. Here the CDR3 reads CASSLWALTVYSNQPQHF. The CDR3 DNA reads TGTGCCAGCAGTTTATGGGCCTTGACAGTCTATAGCAATCAGCCCCAGCATTTT.

This chain uses TRBV15 with TRBJ2-7, with 8 nucleotides matching TRBD2. This CDR3 comprises 19 residues. Per germline, CDR1 LNHNV and CDR2 YYDKDF (reference sequence). J gave up 0 bases and V 1 base, and 14 bases lay outside the gene matches. The CDR3 sequence is CATSRGRKSTSGSSYEQYF. The DNA of the CDR3 is TGTGCCACCAGCAGAGGACGTAAATCTACTAGCGGCAGCTCCTACGAGCAGTACTTC.

The genes are TRBV7-9 and TRBJ2-7, with 8 nucleotides matching TRBD1. This CDR3 region has 16 residues. V lost 2 bases, J lost 3 bases, and 9 bases stayed unmatched. In germline, CDR1 is SEHNR, CDR2 FQNEAQ (reference sequence). The CDR3 bases are TGTGCCAGCAGCTTAAATGCGGGACAGGCGAACTACGAGCAGTACTTC. Residues: CASSLNAGQANYEQYF. The full variable domain, rest sourced from reference TRBV7-9 and TRBJ2-7, is DTGVSQNPRHKITKRGQNVTFRCDPISEHNRLYWYRQTLGQGPEFLTYFQNEAQLEKSRLLSDRFSAERPKGSFSTLEIQRTEQGDSAMYLCASSLNAGQANYEQYFGPGTRLTVT.

This clone was counted a few times. The genes are TRBV30 and TRBJ2-1, with D possibly being TRBD2 (6 bases). V lost 4 bases and J 0 bases, leaving 10 bases between the germline ends. CDR1 GTSNPN and CDR2 SVGIG come from the germline V gene (reference sequence). The CDR3 is 14 amino acids. CDR3 sequence: CAWNSGSSYNEQFF. The CDR3 region has the DNA TGTGCCTGGAACTCCGGGAGCTCCTACAATGAGCAGTTCTTC.

For this clone: Compared with germline, one end of the junction differs, possibly owing to a read error. The chain has TRBV28 and TRBJ1-5; TRBD1 matches 9 bases. CDR1 and CDR2 (germline): MDHEN, SYDVKM. The CDR3 consists of 15 residues. The CDR3 nucleotides read TGTGCCAGCAGTCCCGCCGGGACAGGGAATCGGCCCCAGCATTTT. Its translation is CASSPAGTGNRPQHF.

The chain employs TRBV7-9 and TRBJ1-1; weak D call: TRBD1 (6 bases). Germline CDR1 reads SEHNR; CDR2 reads FQNEAQ (reference sequence). This CDR3 has 15 residues. V dropped 5 bases and J dropped 4 bases, with 17 bases sitting between them. CDR3 DNA: TGTGCCAGCAGCAATCGAGAACAGGGTATCACTGAAGCTTTCTTT. It is translated as CASSNREQGITEAFF.

The CDR3 coding sequence is TGTGCCAGTAGTTCCCTCGGGGGGTACGAGCAGTACTTC. This gives the protein CASSSLGGYEQYF. The V and J genes are TRBV19 and TRBJ2-7, with 7 bases identical to TRBD2. The CDR3 sequence is 13 residues long. Unmatched junction bases numbered 5, after V lost 5 bases and J lost 4 bases. The germline V gene encodes CDR1 LNHDA and CDR2 SQIVND (reference sequence).

The rearrangement joins TRBV7-8 to TRBJ1-1; D may be TRBD1 (5 bases). Trimming took 5 bases from V and 3 from J, leaving 13 bases between them. CDR3 length: 14 amino acids. Per the germline V gene, CDR1 is SGHVS and CDR2 is FQNEAQ. This chain's CDR3 is CASSHLQGYTEAFF. The DNA for the CDR3 is TGTGCCAGCAGCCATCTCCAGGGATACACTGAAGCTTTCTTT.

The chain couples TRBV19 to TRBJ2-7; TRBD1 agrees at 7 bases. V gave up 5 bases and J gave up 3 bases; unmatched junction bases: 4. The CDR3 covers 13 residues. Germline values: CDR1 LNHDA, CDR2 SQIVND (reference sequence). The CDR3, as DNA: TGTGCCAGTAGTCCGACAGGGCTCTACGAGCAGTACTTC. This encodes CASSPTGLYEQYF.

As DNA, the CDR3 is TGTGCCAGCAGCGCACTCGTCAAGACAGATACGCAGTATTTT. As protein: CASSALVKTDTQYF. The J gene is TRBJ2-3, the V gene TRBV9; D gene unclear. The CDR3 has 14 residues. V shed 3 bases and J shed 3 bases, with 11 bases lying between them. The germline gives CDR1 SGDLS, CDR2 YYNGEE.

This chain joins TRBV6-5 and TRBJ2-1; D perhaps matches TRBD1 (6 bases). The V gene's germline CDR1 is MNHEY and CDR2 SVGAGI. CDR3 length equals 14 residues. Trimming pared 6 bases from V and 0 bases from J, leaving 9 bases between. The CDR3 loop reads CASRDSSSYNEQFF. The CDR3 DNA reads as TGTGCCAGCAGGGACAGTAGCTCCTACAATGAGCAGTTCTTC.

The genes are TRBV7-8 and TRBJ2-7, with TRBD2 matching over 13 bases. Trimming took 5 bases from V and 7 from J; bases not matched to a gene: 14. The CDR3 spans 17 residues. CDR1 is SGHVS and CDR2 is FQNEAQ in the germline V gene. CDR3 DNA: TGTGCCAGCAGCCCTGGACTAGCGGGAGTTGAGTTAGAAGAGCAGTACTTC. Encoded protein: CASSPGLAGVELEEQYF.

This sequence joins TRBV28 and TRBJ2-2; 9 bases line up with TRBD1. With V trimmed by 4 bases and J by 7 bases, 16 bases remained unmatched. The germline CDR1 and CDR2 sequences are MDHEN and SYDVKM. The CDR3 extends over 18 amino acids. The CDR3 loop is CASSSRTGVGEGVGELFF. In DNA, the CDR3 is TGTGCCAGCAGTTCCCGGACAGGGGTGGGGGAGGGTGTCGGGGAGCTGTTTTTT.

This sequence joins TRBV6-6 and TRBJ1-2; D unclear. Trimming took 10 bases from V and 4 from J, leaving 13 bases between them. The germline gives CDR1 MNHNY, CDR2 SVGAGI (reference sequence). The CDR3 contains 12 residues. This CDR3 is CATLLPLYGYTF. DNA for the CDR3: TGTGCCACCCTACTCCCGCTCTATGGCTACACCTTC.

The chain links TRBV7-9 to TRBJ2-7; 7 bases are a match to TRBD2. The CDR3 loop spans 14 amino acids. CDR1 is SEHNR and CDR2 is FQNEAQ in the germline V gene (reference sequence). The trim removed 10 bases at V and 6 bases at J, leaving 15 bases unmatched. The CDR3, as DNA: TGTGCCACCCAAGCGGGCGGGAGTCCTCCCGAGCAGTACTTC. This sequence encodes CATQAGGSPPEQYF.

This chain connects TRBV2 to TRBJ2-2; D perhaps matches TRBD2 (6 bases). Trimming removed 5 bases at V and 6 bases at J, with 25 bases between. Germline assignment: CDR1 SNHLY and CDR2 FYNNEI. CDR3 size: 18 residues. CDR3 sequence reads: CASSPVGSDARGPGELFF. CDR3 DNA sequence: TGTGCCAGCAGTCCCGTTGGATCGGACGCGCGGGGTCCCGGGGAGCTGTTTTTT.

The chain joins TRBV28 to TRBJ2-7; D ambiguous. Germline V lookup: CDR1 MDHEN, CDR2 SYDVKM. Trimming removed 6 bases at V and 0 bases at J, with 12 bases between. The length of the CDR3 is 14 residues. The CDR3 nucleotides read TGTGCCAGCAGGTCCGACCGGAGCTCCTACGAGCAGTACTTC. It codes for CASRSDRSSYEQYF.

The chain joins TRBV11-2 to TRBJ1-1, with 7 bases that match TRBD1. CDR1 and CDR2 from the germline V gene are SGHAT and FQNNGV. With V trimmed by 1 base and J by 6 bases, 5 bases remained unmatched. The CDR3 is made up of 14 amino acids. The DNA for the CDR3 is TGTGCCAGCAGCTTAGGCACAGGGGACGCTGAAGCTTTCTTT. Encoded protein: CASSLGTGDAEAFF. The complete variable domain, with remaining parts taken from reference TRBV11-2 and TRBJ1-1, reads EAGVAQSPRYKIIEKRQSVAFWCNPISGHATLYWYQQILGQGPKLLIQFQNNGVVDDSQLPKDRFSAERLKGVDSTLKIQPAKLEDSAVYLCASSLGTGDAEAFFGQGTRLTVV.

V and J are TRBV28 and TRBJ2-4; 14 bases fit TRBD2. Germline V gives CDR1 MDHEN, CDR2 SYDVKM. The CDR3 spans 19 residues. V lost 2 bases to trimming and J lost 2 bases; unmatched junction nucleotides: 8. As DNA, the CDR3 is TGTGCCAGCAGTTTAGTTAGGGGGACTAGCGGGGGATCCAAAAACATTCAGTACTTC. This codes for CASSLVRGTSGGSKNIQYF. The variable domain in full, completed from reference TRBV28 and TRBJ2-4, reads DVKVTQSSRYLVKRTGEKVFLECVQDMDHENMFWYRQDPGLGLRLIYFSYDVKMKEKGDIPEGYSVSREKKERFSLILESASTNQTSMYLCASSLVRGTSGGSKNIQYFGAGTRLSVL.

This clone appeared a few times. The V and J genes are TRBV5-1 and TRBJ1-5, with no clear D. Germline V gives CDR1 SGHRS, CDR2 YFSETQ. Trimming left V 0 bases short and J 0 bases short, with 7 bases between. CDR3 length: 15 residues. The chain's CDR3 is CASSLGQDSNQPQHF. The CDR3 DNA reads as TGCGCCAGCAGCTTGGGACAAGATAGCAATCAGCCCCAGCATTTT.

The chain joins TRBV15 to TRBJ1-4, with TRBD1 matching over 7 bases. With V trimmed by 3 bases and J by 6 bases, 7 bases remained unmatched. CDR3 length: 15 amino acids. CDR1 is LNHNV and CDR2 is YYDKDF in the germline V gene (reference sequence). CDR3 sequence (DNA): TGTGCCACCAGCAGGCGACAGGGAGGAGATGAAAAACTGTTTTTT. It specifies CATSRRQGGDEKLFF.

This sequence joins TRBV6-8 and TRBJ2-1; 10 nucleotides align to TRBD1. The CDR3 sequence is 15 residues long. The germline V gene has CDR1 MNHGY and CDR2 SAAAGT. Trimming at V came to 3 bases and at J to 2 bases, leaving 1 base not matched to a gene. As DNA, the CDR3 is TGTGCCAGCAGTTATGGACAGGGGGCCTACAATGAGCAGTTCTTC. Protein product: CASSYGQGAYNEQFF.

The chain joins TRBV6-5 to TRBJ1-1, with TRBD1 matching over 7 bases. CDR1 is MNHEY, CDR2 SVGAGI, per germline. There are 15 residues in the CDR3. V shed 5 bases and J 0 bases; nucleotides not matched to a gene: 6. This chain's CDR3 is CASSRQGLMNTEAFF. In nucleotides, the CDR3 is TGTGCCAGCAGTCGACAGGGACTGATGAACACTGAAGCTTTCTTT.

The genes are TRBV30 and TRBJ2-7, with TRBD2 as a possible D gene (6 bases). V shed 0 bases and J shed 5 bases, with 11 bases lying between them. In germline, CDR1 is GTSNPN, CDR2 SVGIG (reference sequence). CDR3 length: 13 amino acids. Written as DNA, the CDR3 is TGTGCCTGGAGTGTACGACGCGGGAACGAGCAGTACTTC. This codes for CAWSVRRGNEQYF.

This chain uses TRBV9 with TRBJ2-1; TRBD2 matches 11 bases. The CDR3 is 15 residues long. The ends lost 3 bases at V and 6 bases at J; junction bases unmatched: 5. Germline V gene sequence: CDR1 SGDLS, CDR2 YYNGEE. CDR3 sequence reads: CASSATSGVFNEQFF. For the CDR3, the DNA is TGTGCCAGCAGCGCGACTAGCGGGGTCTTCAATGAGCAGTTCTTC. The full variable domain, rest sourced from reference TRBV9 and TRBJ2-1, is DSGVTQTPKHLITATGQRVTLRCSPRSGDLSVYWYQQSLDQGLQFLIQYYNGEERAKGNILERFSAQQFPDLHSELNLSSLELGDSALYFCASSATSGVFNEQFFGPGTRLTVL.

The rearrangement joins TRBV19 to TRBJ2-1; a possible D gene is TRBD2 (5 bases). V lost 5 bases, J lost 8 bases, and 19 bases lay in between. The CDR3 totals 15 residues. Germline V lookup: CDR1 LNHDA, CDR2 SQIVND (reference sequence). CDR3 nucleotides: TGTGCCAGTAGTGCCCGGGCAGGAGGCTTCGATGAGCAGTTCTTC. Encoded protein: CASSARAGGFDEQFF.

The CDR3 sequence: CASSQALRVTGDTQYF. The DNA for the CDR3 is TGCGCCAGCAGCCAAGCTCTCAGGGTAACAGGGGATACGCAGTATTTT. The chain combines TRBV4-1 with TRBJ2-3; D may be TRBD1 (6 bases). Looked up from germline, CDR1 is MGHRA and CDR2 is YSYEKL. V was clipped by 1 base and J by 6 bases, with 17 bases between them. The CDR3 totals 16 residues.

The rearrangement joins TRBV7-3 to TRBJ2-7, with D possibly being TRBD2 (6 bases). Germline assignment: CDR1 SGHTA and CDR2 FQGTGA. This CDR3 is 13 amino acids long. The CDR3 bases are TGTCCGGGGAGGAACGGTTTGAGGAACGAGCAGTACTTC. This translates into CPGRNGLRNEQYF.

The rearrangement links TRBV5-3 to TRBJ1-4, with 7 nucleotides matching TRBD1. TRBV5-3 is designated an ORF whose function remains uncertain. The trim removed 4 bases at V and 0 bases at J, leaving 3 bases unmatched. This CDR3 is 15 amino acids long. In DNA, the CDR3 is TGTGCCAGAAGCAGACAGGGCTCAACTAATGAAAAACTGTTTTTT. Protein sequence: CARSRQGSTNEKLFF.

V gene TRBV6-1 combines with J gene TRBJ2-1; 14 nucleotides align to TRBD2. CDR3 length: 17 amino acids. V dropped 0 bases and J dropped 7; count of bases not matched to a gene: 5. Germline-derived CDR1 and CDR2 are MNHNS and SASEGT. The CDR3 region has the DNA TGTGCCAGCAGTGAAGCGGAGGGACTAGCGGGGGTAAATGAGCAGTTCTTC. Protein: CASSEAEGLAGVNEQFF.